These 20 T cell receptor beta chains originate from one sample sequenced in a study of cytomegalovirus exposure and HLA in healthy donors. The PCR made use of 60 Vbeta and 13 Jbeta primers. Measured with immunoSEQ multiplex PCR; TCRdb has only the in-frame clones, and not every one. Here the sample spans around 190,000 clones, roughly 80% being singletons. The sequenced sample was PBMCs. These receptors all come from a woman in her 30s in good health and CMV-seronegative.

V gene TRBV28 combines with J gene TRBJ2-3; D is undetermined. The CDR3 contains 15 residues. Germline-derived CDR1 and CDR2 are MDHEN and SYDVKM. The V end was cut by 5 bases, the J end by 2 bases, with 14 bases between. The CDR3 DNA sequence: TGTGCCAGCAGTCCCCACTTGACTTACACAGATACGCAGTATTTT. This sequence encodes CASSPHLTYTDTQYF.

The J gene is TRBJ1-1, the V gene TRBV28; no reliable D call. There are 14 residues in the CDR3. Between the trimmed V and J ends, which lost 8 bases and 4 bases, there was a span of 17 bases. The V gene's germline CDR1 is MDHEN and CDR2 SYDVKM. As DNA, the CDR3 is TGTGCCAGCGGGATGAGGGCGCGAGGCACTGAAGCTTTCTTT. The encoded protein is CASGMRARGTEAFF.

In nucleotides, the CDR3 is TGCGCCAGCAGCTTCCCAAGGGAGACAGGGACTTCCTACGAGCAGTACTTC. Translating gives CASSFPRETGTSYEQYF. The V and J genes are TRBV5-1 and TRBJ2-5; possibly TRBD1 for D (7 bases). The DNA end is a closer match to TRBJ2-7, so the J assignment may be wrong. Per the germline V gene, CDR1 is SGHRS and CDR2 is YFSETQ. CDR3 size: 17 residues.

The gene calls are TRBV9 and TRBJ1-2; D is perhaps TRBD1 (5 bases). The CDR3 runs to 13 residues. From germline, CDR1 is SGDLS and CDR2 YYNGEE. V lost 7 bases and J lost 0, with 10 bases in between. The CDR3 nucleotides are TGTGCCAGCCGACAGCCCACTAACTATGGCTACACCTTC. Translated: CASRQPTNYGYTF.

This chain links TRBV28 with TRBJ1-2; D ambiguous. V was clipped by 3 bases and J by 8 bases, with 10 bases between them. Germline assignment: CDR1 MDHEN and CDR2 SYDVKM. This CDR3 comprises 12 residues. CDR3 in DNA: TGTGCCAGCAGTTTCGACCGGCGGGGCTACACCTTC. Amino acid sequence: CASSFDRRGYTF.

The rearrangement uses TRBV19 and TRBJ2-2; D is unclear. The ends were cut back, 6 bases at V and 5 bases at J, with 10 bases in the middle. The CDR3 extends over 13 amino acids. Looked up from germline, CDR1 is LNHDA and CDR2 is SQIVND (reference sequence). CDR3 sequence reads: CASRARATGELFF. The CDR3 nucleotides are TGTGCCAGTAGAGCACGCGCGACCGGGGAGCTGTTTTTT.

The chain recombines TRBV6-5 with TRBJ2-7; 9 nucleotides match TRBD2. Germline CDR1 MNHEY, CDR2 SVGAGI. V trimming: 2 bases; J trimming: 1 base; junction bases outside the gene matches: 3. The length of the CDR3 is 15 residues. For the CDR3, the DNA is TGTGCCAGCAGTTACGCGACTAGCGGATCCTACGAGCAGTACTTC. Amino acids: CASSYATSGSYEQYF.

The chain has TRBV5-1 and TRBJ2-7; unclear D gene. The germline V and J ends were trimmed by 2 bases and 3 bases, with 15 bases remaining between them. From germline, CDR1 is SGHRS and CDR2 YFSETQ. This CDR3 spans 15 amino acids. The CDR3 sequence is CASSLSPRGGYEQYF. The CDR3, as DNA: TGCGCCAGCAGCTTATCTCCCCGAGGTGGCTACGAGCAGTACTTC. The variable domain in full, with the rest retrieved from reference TRBV5-1 and TRBJ2-7, is KAGVTQTPRYLIKTRGQQVTLSCSPISGHRSVSWYQQTPGQGLQFLFEYFSETQRNKGNFPGRFSGRQFSNSRSEMNVSTLELGDSALYLCASSLSPRGGYEQYFGPGTRLTVT.

The chain combines TRBV18 with TRBJ2-1, with 8 bases matching TRBD1. Germline V gene sequence: CDR1 KGHSH, CDR2 LQKENI. V gave up 0 bases and J gave up 2 bases; unmatched junction bases: 3. This CDR3 has 16 residues. The CDR3 nucleotides read TGTGCCAGCTCACCACCGGACAGGGTAACCTACAATGAGCAGTTCTTC. This sequence encodes CASSPPDRVTYNEQFF.

The V gene is TRBV29-1, the J gene TRBJ2-1; 14 bases are a match to TRBD2. Germline V gene sequence: CDR1 SQVTM, CDR2 ANQGSEA. This CDR3 region has 15 residues. The V segment lost 7 bases and the J segment 5 bases; nucleotides outside the gene matches: 7. The CDR3 sequence: CSERTSGRRNNEQFF. CDR3 DNA: TGCAGCGAGCGGACTAGCGGGAGGCGCAACAATGAGCAGTTCTTC.

The J gene is TRBJ2-5, the V gene TRBV2; the D is unclear. The CDR3 runs to 16 residues. Germline CDR1 is SNHLY and CDR2 is FYNNEI. Between the trimmed V and J ends, which lost 4 bases and 2 bases, there was a span of 17 bases. This chain's CDR3 is CASSVSMSIIQETQYF. The DNA for the CDR3 is TGTGCCAGCAGTGTATCTATGTCCATAATACAAGAGACCCAGTACTTC.

The chain joins TRBV7-9 to TRBJ2-5, with 9 bases matching TRBD2. Germline lookup yields CDR1 SEHNR and CDR2 FQNEAQ (reference sequence). The CDR3 has 17 amino acids. V was clipped by 5 bases and J by 0 bases; unmatched bases: 10. The CDR3 is CASSPGLASNYQETQYF. CDR3 sequence (DNA): TGTGCCAGCAGCCCTGGACTAGCGAGCAACTACCAAGAGACCCAGTACTTC.

This chain links TRBV7-6 with TRBJ1-1; 7 bases are a match to TRBD1. The CDR3 is made up of 12 amino acids. The junction had 0 bases not matched to a gene; V was cut back by 0 bases and J by 8 bases. Germline V gene lookup returns CDR1 SGHVS and CDR2 FNYEAQ. CDR3 nucleotide sequence: TGTGCCAGCAGCTTAGCAGGGGGCGAAGCTTTCTTT. Its protein product is CASSLAGGEAFF.

The chain uses TRBV5-1 and TRBJ2-5; 10 bases are a match to TRBD1. Looked up from germline, CDR1 is SGHRS and CDR2 is YFSETQ. The CDR3 is 15 amino acids. J gave up 5 bases and V 3 bases, and 7 bases lay outside the gene matches. The CDR3 loop reads CASSSGQGVGETQYF. CDR3 coding DNA: TGCGCCAGCAGCTCCGGACAGGGGGTAGGTGAGACCCAGTACTTC.

The sample holds a few counts of this clone. This sequence joins TRBV7-9 and TRBJ2-5; D not certain. Germline V gives CDR1 SEHNR, CDR2 FQNEAQ (reference sequence). V lost 2 bases, J lost 5 bases, and 3 bases lay in between. The CDR3 contains 11 residues. The CDR3 sequence is CASSLSETQYF. Written as DNA, the CDR3 is TGTGCCAGCAGCTTATCGGAGACCCAGTACTTC.

The chain recombines TRBV7-6 with TRBJ1-5; 9 bases fit TRBD1. The CDR3 spans 15 residues. The V and J ends lost 3 bases and 4 bases, in that order; junction bases with no gene match: 4. The germline gives CDR1 SGHVS, CDR2 FNYEAQ. CDR3 loop: CASSLTGGWNQPQHF. Here the CDR3 DNA reads TGTGCCAGCAGCTTGACAGGGGGTTGGAATCAGCCCCAGCATTTT.

The gene calls are TRBV23-1 and TRBJ2-6; weak D call: TRBD1 (6 bases). TRBV23-1 is an ORF; its function is uncertain. The CDR3 has 17 residues. The V and J ends lost 0 bases and 4 bases respectively, with 13 bases between them. CDR3 nucleotides: TGCGCCAGCAGTCAATCGGCACCCACAGGGGGGGCCAACGTCCTGACTTTC. Protein: CASSQSAPTGGANVLTF.

This chain uses TRBV19 with TRBJ2-2; 8 nucleotides match TRBD1. Germline V gene data show CDR1 as LNHDA and CDR2 as SQIVND (reference sequence). This CDR3 spans 18 amino acids. V gave up 5 bases and J gave up 3 bases; unmatched junction bases: 14. The CDR3: CASSLLSRQGRHTGELFF. The CDR3 nucleotides read TGTGCCAGTAGTTTGCTCTCTCGACAGGGGCGGCACACCGGGGAGCTGTTTTTT.

The chain links TRBV18 to TRBJ2-7; 10 positions match TRBD1. The CDR3 sequence is 18 residues long. Trimming at V came to 0 bases and at J to 3 bases, leaving 11 bases not matched to a gene. The germline V gene has CDR1 KGHSH and CDR2 LQKENI. CDR3 nucleotides: TGTGCCAGCTCACCACCGGTGGGAAGGACAGGGGGGTTCTACGAGCAGTACTTC. Encoded protein: CASSPPVGRTGGFYEQYF. The whole variable domain, filled in from reference TRBV18 and TRBJ2-7, reads NAGVMQNPRHLVRRRGQEARLRCSPMKGHSHVYWYRQLPEEGLKFMVYLQKENIIDESGMPKERFSAEFPKEGPSILRIQQVVRGDSAAYFCASSPPVGRTGGFYEQYFGPGTRLTVT.

Turning to this clone: An end of the junction does not agree with germline; a read error may underlie this. This chain uses TRBV7-9 with TRBJ2-5, with 9 bases aligning to TRBD2. This CDR3 spans 17 amino acids. Germline CDR1 is SEHNR and CDR2 is FQNEAQ (reference sequence). The CDR3 reads CSSSGYVSGRARETQYF. The DNA for the CDR3 is TGTTCCAGCAGCGGATACGTTAGCGGGAGAGCCCGGGAGACCCAGTACTTC.